Each of the 13 T cell receptor beta chains below was sequenced from the same sample in a study of blood T cell repertoires in COVID-19. Measured with immunoSEQ multiplex PCR; TCRdb has only the in-frame clones, and not every one. The sample has 110,000 to 150,000 clones, roughly 78% seen once. Sequenced input: peripheral blood. Receptors originate from a man in his sixties with acute or convalescent COVID-19.

This clone was detected once. The chain combines TRBV7-2 with TRBJ2-2, with a weak D call TRBD2 (5 bases). Trimming pared 4 bases from V and 5 bases from J, leaving 11 bases between. Germline loops: CDR1 SGHTA, CDR2 FQGNSA. The CDR3 loop spans 14 amino acids. CDR3 coding DNA: TGTGCCAGCAGCTCGACCTCGGGAACCGGGGAGCTGTTTTTT. Its translation: CASSSTSGTGELFF. The full variable domain, rest sourced from reference TRBV7-2 and TRBJ2-2, is GAGVSQSPSNKVTEKGKDVELRCDPISGHTALYWYRQSLGQGLEFLIYFQGNSAPDKSGLPSDRFSAERTGGSVSTLTIQRTQQEDSAVYLCASSSTSGTGELFFGEGSRLTVL.

This clone was counted many times. The CDR3 DNA sequence: TGTGCCAGCAGCTTGAACGGACAGTCCTACGAGCAGTACTTC. The encoded protein is CASSLNGQSYEQYF. The rearrangement links TRBV7-9 to TRBJ2-7; D possibly corresponds to TRBD1 (6 bases). The germline V and J ends were trimmed by 3 bases and 1 base, with 10 bases remaining between them. This CDR3 has 14 amino acids. From germline, CDR1 is SEHNR and CDR2 FQNEAQ (reference sequence).

The J gene is TRBJ2-2, the V gene TRBV6-2 or TRBV6-3, with no clear D. There are 12 residues in the CDR3. V was clipped by 6 bases and J by 10 bases, with 12 bases between them. The germline V gene encodes CDR1 MNHEY and CDR2 SVGEGT. The CDR3 spells CASSPLNVELFF. The CDR3 DNA reads as TGTGCCAGCAGCCCCCTAAACGTGGAGCTGTTTTTT.

This clone has more than one count but fewer than ten. The chain uses TRBV6-5 and TRBJ2-5; weak D call: TRBD2 (6 bases). V lost 6 bases, J lost 0 bases, and 11 bases lay in between. This CDR3 comprises 14 residues. Germline CDR1 is MNHEY and CDR2 is SVGAGI. DNA for the CDR3: TGTGCCAGCAGAGGAGGGAGAGACCAAGAGACCCAGTACTTC. Translated: CASRGGRDQETQYF.

The rearrangement uses TRBV7-3 and TRBJ2-1, with D uncertain. CDR1 is SGHTA and CDR2 is FQGTGA in the germline V gene. Trimming shortened V by 2 bases and J by 0 bases, and 8 bases separated the two germline ends. The CDR3 is 15 amino acids. The CDR3 coding sequence is TGTGCCAGCAGCTTATCCCGGAGCTCCTACAATGAGCAGTTCTTC. It yields the protein CASSLSRSSYNEQFF.

The chain has TRBV2 and TRBJ2-5; the D gene is possibly TRBD1 (6 bases). This CDR3 comprises 12 residues. Trimming removed 6 bases at V and 4 bases at J, with 9 bases between. The germline V gene has CDR1 SNHLY and CDR2 FYNNEI. The CDR3 reads CASSQGRETQYF. The DNA of the CDR3 is TGTGCCAGCAGCCAGGGGCGAGAGACCCAGTACTTC.

The chain joins TRBV6-6 to TRBJ2-1, with 13 bases matching TRBD2. Germline CDR1 and CDR2: MNHNY and SVGAGI (reference sequence). J gave up 10 bases and V 5 bases, and 2 bases lay outside the gene matches. This CDR3 region has 13 residues. The CDR3 region is CASSETSGGEQFF. The DNA of the CDR3 is TGTGCCAGCAGTGAGACTAGCGGGGGGGAGCAGTTCTTC.

This sequence joins TRBV7-9 and TRBJ2-1; TRBD2 aligns across 11 bases. J lost 7 bases, V lost 2 bases, and 4 bases had no gene match. The CDR3 extends over 15 amino acids. CDR1 SEHNR and CDR2 FQNEAQ come from the germline V gene (reference sequence). The CDR3 DNA reads as TGTGCCAGCAGCTTAATAGCGGGAGGGAGGAATGAGCAGTTCTTC. Translation gives CASSLIAGGRNEQFF.

The V gene is TRBV7-9, the J gene TRBJ2-4, with 8 bases that match TRBD2. This CDR3 has 17 amino acids. Germline V gives CDR1 SEHNR, CDR2 FQNEAQ (reference sequence). V lost 4 bases and J lost 3; bases outside the gene matches: 11. Here the CDR3 DNA reads TGTGCCAGCAGCTCTCCTAAAGCGGGAGTGAGCAAAAACATTCAGTACTTC. Amino acid sequence: CASSSPKAGVSKNIQYF. The full variable domain, with the rest looked up from reference TRBV7-9 and TRBJ2-4, is DTGVSQNPRHKITKRGQNVTFRCDPISEHNRLYWYRQTLGQGPEFLTYFQNEAQLEKSRLLSDRFSAERPKGSFSTLEIQRTEQGDSAMYLCASSSPKAGVSKNIQYFGAGTRLSVL.

The chain combines TRBV6-2 or TRBV6-3 with TRBJ1-5; the D gene is possibly TRBD1 (6 bases). Trimming cost V 2 bases and J 2 bases, with 13 bases left between them. The germline CDR1 and CDR2 sequences are MNHEY and SVGEGT. CDR3 length: 16 amino acids. The DNA of the CDR3 is TGTGCCAGCAGTTACGGACAGCATAGGGGCAATCAGCCCCAGCATTTT. This sequence encodes CASSYGQHRGNQPQHF.

This chain links TRBV19 with TRBJ2-3, with TRBD2 as a possible D gene (6 bases). There are 13 residues in the CDR3. Deletions cut 4 bases from V and 3 bases from J, with 8 bases between. CDR1 and CDR2 from the germline V gene are LNHDA and SQIVND (reference sequence). The CDR3 DNA reads TGTGCCAGTAGTACGGGACTTACAGATACGCAGTATTTT. It is translated as CASSTGLTDTQYF.

V and J are TRBV27 and TRBJ2-7, with D possibly matching TRBD1 (5 bases). The germline CDR1 and CDR2 sequences are MNHEY and SMNVEV (reference sequence). V was clipped by 3 bases and J by 2 bases, with 11 bases between them. This CDR3 has 14 residues. The CDR3 DNA follows: TGTGCCAGCAGTTTTCACGACAGACCCTACGAGCAGTACTTC. It yields the protein CASSFHDRPYEQYF.

The rearrangement uses TRBV29-1 and TRBJ2-1; a weak D match, TRBD2 (5 bases). Per the germline V gene, CDR1 is SQVTM and CDR2 is ANQGSEA. V was clipped by 3 bases and J by 0 bases, with 15 bases between them. The CDR3 covers 16 residues. The CDR3 loop reads CSVDGLASLSYNEQFF. The CDR3 coding sequence is TGCAGCGTTGACGGGCTAGCTTCTCTCTCCTACAATGAGCAGTTCTTC.